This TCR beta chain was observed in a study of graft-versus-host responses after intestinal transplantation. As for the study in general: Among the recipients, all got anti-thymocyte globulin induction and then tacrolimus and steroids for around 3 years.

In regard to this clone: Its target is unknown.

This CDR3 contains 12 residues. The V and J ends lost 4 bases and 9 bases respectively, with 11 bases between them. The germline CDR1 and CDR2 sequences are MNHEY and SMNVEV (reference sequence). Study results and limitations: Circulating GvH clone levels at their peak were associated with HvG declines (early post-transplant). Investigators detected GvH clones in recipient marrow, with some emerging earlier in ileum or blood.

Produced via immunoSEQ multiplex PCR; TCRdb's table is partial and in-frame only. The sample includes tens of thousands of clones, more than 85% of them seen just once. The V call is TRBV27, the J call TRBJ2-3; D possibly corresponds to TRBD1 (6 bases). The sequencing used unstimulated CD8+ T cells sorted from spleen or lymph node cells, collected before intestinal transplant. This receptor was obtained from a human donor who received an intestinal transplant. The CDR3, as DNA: TGTGCCAGCAGTTCTGTGCAGGGGACGCAGTATTTT. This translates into CASSSVQGTQYF.